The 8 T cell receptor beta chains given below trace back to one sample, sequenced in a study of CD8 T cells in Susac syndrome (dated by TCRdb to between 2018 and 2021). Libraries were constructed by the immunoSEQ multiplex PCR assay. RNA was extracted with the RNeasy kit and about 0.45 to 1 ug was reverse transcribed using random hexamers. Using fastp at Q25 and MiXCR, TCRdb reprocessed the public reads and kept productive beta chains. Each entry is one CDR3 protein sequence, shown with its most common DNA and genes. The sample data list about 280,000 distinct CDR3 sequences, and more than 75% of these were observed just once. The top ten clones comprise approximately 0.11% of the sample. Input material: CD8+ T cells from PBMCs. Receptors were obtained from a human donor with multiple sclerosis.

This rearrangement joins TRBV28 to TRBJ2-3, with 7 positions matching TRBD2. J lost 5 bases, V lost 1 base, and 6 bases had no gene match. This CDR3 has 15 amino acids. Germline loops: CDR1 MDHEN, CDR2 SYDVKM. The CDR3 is CASSLLREYEDTQYF. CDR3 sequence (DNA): TGTGCCAGCAGTTTATTGCGGGAGTATGAAGATACGCAGTATTTT.

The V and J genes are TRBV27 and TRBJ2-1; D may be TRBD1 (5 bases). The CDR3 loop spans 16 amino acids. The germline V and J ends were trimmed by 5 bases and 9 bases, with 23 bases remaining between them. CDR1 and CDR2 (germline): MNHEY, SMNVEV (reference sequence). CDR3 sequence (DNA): TGTGCCAGCAGTCCTTTTAAAGGGGCACAAAGGAGTGAGCAGTTCTTC. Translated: CASSPFKGAQRSEQFF.

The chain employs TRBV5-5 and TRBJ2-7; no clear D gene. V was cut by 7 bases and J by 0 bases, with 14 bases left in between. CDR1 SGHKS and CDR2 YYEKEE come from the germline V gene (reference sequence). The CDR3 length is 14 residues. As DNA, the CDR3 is TGTGCCAGCGGCCCTTATACAGACTCCTACGAGCAGTACTTC. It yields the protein CASGPYTDSYEQYF. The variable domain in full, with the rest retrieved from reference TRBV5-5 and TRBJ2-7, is DAGVTQSPTHLIKTRGQQVTLRCSPISGHKSVSWYQQVLGQGPQFIFQYYEKEERGRGNFPDRFSARQFPNYSSELNVNALLLGDSALYLCASGPYTDSYEQYFGPGTRLTVT.

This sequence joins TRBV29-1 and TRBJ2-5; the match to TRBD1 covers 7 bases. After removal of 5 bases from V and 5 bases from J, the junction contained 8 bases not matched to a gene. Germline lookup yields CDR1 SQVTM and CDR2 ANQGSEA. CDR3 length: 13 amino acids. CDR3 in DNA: TGCAGCGTTCCTGAGACAGGGTTGGAGACCCAGTACTTC. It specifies CSVPETGLETQYF.

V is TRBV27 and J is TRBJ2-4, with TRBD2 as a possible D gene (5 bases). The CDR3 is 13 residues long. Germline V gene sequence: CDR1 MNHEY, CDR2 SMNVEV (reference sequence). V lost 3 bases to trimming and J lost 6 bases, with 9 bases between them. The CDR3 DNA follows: TGTGCCAGCAGTTTCGGGAATACAAACATTCAGTACTTC. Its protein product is CASSFGNTNIQYF.

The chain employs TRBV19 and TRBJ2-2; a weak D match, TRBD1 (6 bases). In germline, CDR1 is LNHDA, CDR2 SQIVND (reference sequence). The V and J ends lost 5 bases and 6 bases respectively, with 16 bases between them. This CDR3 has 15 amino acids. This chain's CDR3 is CASSPTGKGAGELFF. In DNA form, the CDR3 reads TGTGCCAGTAGTCCCACAGGGAAAGGGGCCGGGGAGCTGTTTTTT.

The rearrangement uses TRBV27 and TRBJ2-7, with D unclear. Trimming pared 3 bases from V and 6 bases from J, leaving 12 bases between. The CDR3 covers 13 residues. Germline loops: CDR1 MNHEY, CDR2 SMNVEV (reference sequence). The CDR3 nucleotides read TGTGCCAGCAGTTTTTCAGGCCGGGCCGAGCAGTACTTC. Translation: CASSFSGRAEQYF.

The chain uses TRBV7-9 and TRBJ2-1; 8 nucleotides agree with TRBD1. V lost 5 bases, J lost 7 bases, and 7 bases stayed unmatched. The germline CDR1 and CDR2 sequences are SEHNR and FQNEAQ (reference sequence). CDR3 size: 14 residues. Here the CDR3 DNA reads TGTGCCAGCAGCCCAGGGGGCTTCTGGAATGAGCAGTTCTTC. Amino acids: CASSPGGFWNEQFF. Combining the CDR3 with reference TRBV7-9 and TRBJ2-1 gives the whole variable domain DTGVSQNPRHKITKRGQNVTFRCDPISEHNRLYWYRQTLGQGPEFLTYFQNEAQLEKSRLLSDRFSAERPKGSFSTLEIQRTEQGDSAMYLCASSPGGFWNEQFFGPGTRLTVL.